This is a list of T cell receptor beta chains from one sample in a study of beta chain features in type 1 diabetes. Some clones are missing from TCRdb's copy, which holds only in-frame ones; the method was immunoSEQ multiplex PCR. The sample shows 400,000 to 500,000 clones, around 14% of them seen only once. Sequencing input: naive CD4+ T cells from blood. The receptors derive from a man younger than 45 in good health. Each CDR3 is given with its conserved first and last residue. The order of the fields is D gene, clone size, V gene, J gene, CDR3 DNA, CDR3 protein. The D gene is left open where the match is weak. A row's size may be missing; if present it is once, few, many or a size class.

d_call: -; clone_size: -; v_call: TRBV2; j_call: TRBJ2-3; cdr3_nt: TGTGCCAGCAGGGGCCAGGCCGATACGCAGTATTTT; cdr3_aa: CASRGQADTQYF
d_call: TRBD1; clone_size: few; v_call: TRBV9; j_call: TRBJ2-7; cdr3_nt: TGTGCCAGCAGCCGGGGACAGGGGTCCAACGAGCAGTACTTC; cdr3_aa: CASSRGQGSNEQYF
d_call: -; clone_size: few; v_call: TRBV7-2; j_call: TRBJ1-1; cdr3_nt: TGTGCCAGCAGCTCCAGGGGGAACACTGAAGCTTTCTTT; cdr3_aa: CASSSRGNTEAFF
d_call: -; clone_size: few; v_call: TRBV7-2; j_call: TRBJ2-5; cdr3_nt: TGTGCCAGCAGCTTAGGGGGAGTGGAGACCCAGTACTTC; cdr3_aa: CASSLGGVETQYF
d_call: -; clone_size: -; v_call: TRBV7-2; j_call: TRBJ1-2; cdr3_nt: TGTGCCAGCAGCTTAGAGTTCCAGTATGGCTACACCTTC; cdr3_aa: CASSLEFQYGYTF
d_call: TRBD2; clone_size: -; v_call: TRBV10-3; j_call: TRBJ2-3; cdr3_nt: TGTGCCATCAGTGGCCTAGCGGGAGAACTCACAGATACGCAGTATTTT; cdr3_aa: CAISGLAGELTDTQYF
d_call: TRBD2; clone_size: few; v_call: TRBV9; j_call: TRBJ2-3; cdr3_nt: TGTGCCAGCACCCAGACTAGCGGGAACCTAGCTGGCACAGATACGCAGTATTTT; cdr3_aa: CASTQTSGNLAGTDTQYF
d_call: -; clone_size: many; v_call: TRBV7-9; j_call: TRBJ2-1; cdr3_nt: TGTGCCAGCACCTCGGACCATTACAATGAGCAGTTCTTC; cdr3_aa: CASTSDHYNEQFF
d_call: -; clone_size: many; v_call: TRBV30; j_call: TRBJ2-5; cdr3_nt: TGTGCCTGGGCGAGGGTACCACAAGAGACCCAGTACTTC; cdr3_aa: CAWARVPQETQYF
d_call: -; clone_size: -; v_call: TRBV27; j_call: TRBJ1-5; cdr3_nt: TGTGCCAGCAGTTTATTTGGACATCAGCCCCAGCATTTT; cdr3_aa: CASSLFGHQPQHF
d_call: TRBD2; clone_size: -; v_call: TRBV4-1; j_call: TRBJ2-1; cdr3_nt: TGCGCCAGCAGCCAAGGACTAGCGGGGGCATCAAGGTACAATGAGCAGTTCTTC; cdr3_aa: CASSQGLAGASRYNEQFF
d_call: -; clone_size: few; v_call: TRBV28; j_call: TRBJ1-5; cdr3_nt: TGTGCCAGCAGAGAAAGAACCGGGGAGGGTCAGCCCCAGCATTTT; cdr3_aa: CASRERTGEGQPQHF
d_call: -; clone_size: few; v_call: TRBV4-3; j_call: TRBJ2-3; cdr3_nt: TGCGCCAGCAGCCCTCGAGATTTCTGGGGCACAGATACGCAGTATTTT; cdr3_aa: CASSPRDFWGTDTQYF
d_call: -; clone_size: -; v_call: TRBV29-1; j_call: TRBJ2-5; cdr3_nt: TGCAGCGTTCTCCCTCCGGCGGGGCCGTACTCAGAGACCCAGTACTTC; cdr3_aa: CSVLPPAGPYSETQYF
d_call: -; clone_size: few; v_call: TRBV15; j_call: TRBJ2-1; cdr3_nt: TGTGCCACCAGCAGAGATCGGCGTGAGCAGTTCTTC; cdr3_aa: CATSRDRREQFF
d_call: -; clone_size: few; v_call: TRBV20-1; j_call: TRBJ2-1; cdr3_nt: TGCAGTGCTGGGGGGACTCCATCGAGTGTCTTC; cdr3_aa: CSAGGTPSSVF
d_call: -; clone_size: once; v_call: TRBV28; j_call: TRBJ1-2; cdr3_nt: TGTGCCAGCAGTTTTGGGGCGAGTATATTGGGCTACACCTTC; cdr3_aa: CASSFGASILGYTF
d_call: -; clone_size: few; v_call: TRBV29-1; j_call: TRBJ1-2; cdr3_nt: TGCAGCGTTTTCCGGAGCAGTGACGGGGGGATCGGCTACACCTTC; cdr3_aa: CSVFRSSDGGIGYTF
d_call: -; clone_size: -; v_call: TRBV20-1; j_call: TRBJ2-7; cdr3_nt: TGCAGTGCTTCACAGCGCTACGAGCAGTACTTC; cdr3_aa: CSASQRYEQYF